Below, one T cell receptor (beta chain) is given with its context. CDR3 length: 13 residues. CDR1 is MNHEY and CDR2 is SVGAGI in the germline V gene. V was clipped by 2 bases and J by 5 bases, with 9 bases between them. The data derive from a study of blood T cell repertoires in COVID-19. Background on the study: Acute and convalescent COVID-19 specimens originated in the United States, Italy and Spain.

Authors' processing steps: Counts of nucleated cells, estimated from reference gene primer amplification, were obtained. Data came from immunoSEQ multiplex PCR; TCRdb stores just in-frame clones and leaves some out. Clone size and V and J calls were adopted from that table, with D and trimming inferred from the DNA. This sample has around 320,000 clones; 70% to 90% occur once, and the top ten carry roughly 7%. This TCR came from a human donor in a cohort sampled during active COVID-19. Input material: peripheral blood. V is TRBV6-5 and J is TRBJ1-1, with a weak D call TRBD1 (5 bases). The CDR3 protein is CASSYPDSTEAFF. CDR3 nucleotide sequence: TGTGCCAGCAGTTACCCAGACAGTACTGAAGCTTTCTTT.